Below, 10 T cell receptor beta chains from the same sample are listed, as sequenced in a study of blood T cell repertoires in COVID-19. The data were produced by immunoSEQ multiplex PCR, yet TCRdb's version contains in-frame clones alone and is incomplete. This table holds over 150,000 clones, nearly 80% found once. Sequencing input: peripheral blood. The source of these receptors is a woman in her 70s with acute or convalescent COVID-19.

The chain combines TRBV27 with TRBJ1-3; TRBD1 aligns across 9 bases. Germline lookup yields CDR1 MNHEY and CDR2 SMNVEV (reference sequence). The V and J ends lost 6 bases and 5 bases, in that order; junction bases with no gene match: 2. CDR3 length equals 13 residues. DNA for the CDR3: TGTGCCAGCAGCGGGACAGGGAGAAACACCATATATTTT. Encoded protein: CASSGTGRNTIYF.

The sample holds a few counts of this clone. The V and J genes are TRBV2 and TRBJ2-5, with a possible D match to TRBD2 (7 bases). Trimming shortened V by 4 bases and J by 1 base, and 19 bases separated the two germline ends. This CDR3 spans 17 amino acids. Germline V gene data show CDR1 as SNHLY and CDR2 as FYNNEI. CDR3 sequence (DNA): TGTGCCAGCAGTGGGGCCCTTTGGCGGGGGCGCCAAGAGACCCAGTACTTC. Translated: CASSGALWRGRQETQYF.

This chain connects TRBV7-3 to TRBJ2-3, with 10 bases lining up with TRBD1. Germline V CDR1 and CDR2: SGHTA, FQGTGA. The CDR3 spans 17 residues. V was pared by 0 bases and J by 1 base, with 4 bases of the junction left unmatched. This CDR3 reads CASSLTGTGAGTDTQYF. CDR3 DNA: TGTGCCAGCAGCTTAACCGGGACAGGGGCCGGCACAGATACGCAGTATTTT.

This clone was found once. J is TRBJ1-2 and V is TRBV24-1, with D tentatively TRBD1 (5 bases). Germline V gene data show CDR1 as KGHDR and CDR2 as SFDVKD. The V end lost 4 bases, the J end lost 4 bases, and 18 bases lay between the germline ends. The CDR3 is 16 amino acids. CDR3 sequence (DNA): TGTGCCACCAGTGACCCGAGACGGGGGAAAACCTATGGCTACACCTTC. This translates into CATSDPRRGKTYGYTF.

The chain combines TRBV2 with TRBJ1-5; tentatively, D is TRBD1 (5 bases). V gave up 6 bases and J gave up 2 bases, with 11 bases separating them. The CDR3 runs 14 residues. Per germline, CDR1 SNHLY and CDR2 FYNNEI. CDR3 coding DNA: TGTGCCAGCAGGGAAACAGGAGGCAATCAGCCCCAGCATTTT. Protein product: CASRETGGNQPQHF.

This clone has more than one count but fewer than ten. The junction shows a germline mismatch at one end, possibly a read error. The chain carries TRBV7-9 and TRBJ1-1; D possibly corresponds to TRBD1 (6 bases). This CDR3 is 9 amino acids long. Germline values: CDR1 SEHNR, CDR2 FQNEAQ (reference sequence). This chain's CDR3 is CRGSTEAFF. The CDR3 bases are TGCAGGGGATCCACTGAAGCTTTCTTT.

This chain connects TRBV29-1 to TRBJ2-7; TRBD1 matches at 10 bases. Trimming removed 6 bases from V and 3 bases from J; junction bases left unmatched: 8. This CDR3 contains 14 residues. The germline V gene has CDR1 SQVTM and CDR2 ANQGSEA. CDR3 in DNA: TGCAGCGTCGAGATCCGGGACAGGGGCTACGAGCAGTACTTC. Amino acids: CSVEIRDRGYEQYF.

The chain employs TRBV18 and TRBJ2-1, with TRBD1 matching 8 bases. Losses at the gene ends were 2 bases for V and 6 bases for J; bases not matched to a gene: 9. CDR1 is KGHSH, CDR2 LQKENI, per germline. CDR3 size: 16 residues. CDR3 region: CASSPGSWTGPNEQFF. The CDR3 region has the DNA TGTGCCAGCTCACCAGGCAGCTGGACAGGGCCCAATGAGCAGTTCTTC.

The J gene is TRBJ2-7, the V gene TRBV5-8; D perhaps matches TRBD1 (6 bases). Germline lookup yields CDR1 SGHTS and CDR2 YDEGEE. V dropped 1 base and J dropped 9 bases, with 23 bases sitting between them. The CDR3 has 16 residues. CDR3 nucleotide sequence: TGTGCCAGCAGCTTGCCTTCATACGGAACAGGGTCGGGGCAGTACTTC. This translates into CASSLPSYGTGSGQYF.

The CDR3: CASSSTRDYEQYF. CDR3 DNA: TGTGCCAGCAGCTCGACCAGGGACTACGAGCAGTACTTC. The chain employs TRBV7-2 and TRBJ2-7, with D tentatively TRBD1 (5 bases). V lost 4 bases, J lost 3 bases, and 10 bases lay in between. The germline CDR1 and CDR2 sequences are SGHTA and FQGNSA. The length of the CDR3 is 13 residues.